These 7 T cell receptor beta chains came from one sample sequenced in a study of CD8 T cells in ankylosing spondylitis. TCRdb re-analysed the 5' RACE reads in MiXCR, keeping a single row per CDR3 protein. The data contain some 30,000 distinct CDR3 sequences, under 40% of them seen just once; the ten biggest clones take up under 60%. Sequencing was carried out using synovial fluid, either unsorted or a sorted T cell fraction (not recorded which). Receptors were obtained from a male donor with ankylosing spondylitis.

This clonotype was observed at least ten times. The chain carries TRBV6-1 and TRBJ1-1, with a possible D match to TRBD1 (5 bases). Trimming removed 1 base at V and 2 bases at J, with 11 bases between. Germline V gene data show CDR1 as MNHNS and CDR2 as SASEGT. The CDR3 is made up of 15 amino acids. For the CDR3, the DNA is TGTGCCAGCAGTGAAGGGCCAGGGAGTAACACTGAAGCTTTCTTT. Amino acids: CASSEGPGSNTEAFF.

This clonotype came up a few times. The gene calls are TRBV14 and TRBJ2-1; possible D gene TRBD2, 5 bases. V was clipped by 1 base and J by 6 bases, with 10 bases between them. Per germline, CDR1 SGHDN and CDR2 FVKESK. CDR3 size: 14 residues. This CDR3 is CASSQVEGLNEQFF. CDR3 DNA: TGTGCCAGCAGCCAAGTAGAGGGCCTCAATGAGCAGTTCTTC.

The chain joins TRBV5-6 to TRBJ2-5, with a weak D call TRBD1 (6 bases). V shed 0 bases and J shed 3 bases, with 12 bases lying between them. Looked up from germline, CDR1 is SGHDT and CDR2 is YYEEEE. This CDR3 spans 15 amino acids. The CDR3 protein is CASSLGFAGEETQYF. In DNA, the CDR3 is TGTGCCAGCAGCTTGGGTTTCGCAGGGGAAGAGACCCAGTACTTC.

This clonotype qualifies as medium-sized. The chain couples TRBV7-9 to TRBJ2-3; 11 bases line up with TRBD2. The CDR3 contains 16 residues. Germline assignment: CDR1 SEHNR and CDR2 FQNEAQ (reference sequence). V was pared by 5 bases and J by 4 bases, with 8 bases of the junction left unmatched. The CDR3 DNA sequence: TGTGCCAGCAGCCCAGAACTAGCGGGAGCGGCAGATACGCAGTATTTT. This sequence encodes CASSPELAGAADTQYF.

Only one count was recorded for this clonotype. The chain uses TRBV2 and TRBJ2-1; weak D call: TRBD1 (6 bases). The CDR3 consists of 11 residues. V gave up 5 bases and J gave up 8 bases, with 7 bases separating them. Germline CDR1 is SNHLY and CDR2 is FYNNEI. The CDR3, as DNA: TGTGCCAGCAGTAAGGGGGATGAGCAGTTCTTC. It encodes CASSKGDEQFF.

This clonotype has ten or more counts. The rearrangement uses TRBV6-4 and TRBJ2-1; D remains unclear. V was pared by 3 bases and J by 6 bases, with 9 bases between. CDR3 length: 13 residues. Germline V CDR1 and CDR2: MRHNA, SNTAGT. Here the CDR3 reads CASSESFTNEQFF. The CDR3 DNA is TGTGCCAGCAGTGAGTCCTTCACCAATGAGCAGTTCTTC.

Only a few counts were recorded for this clonotype. The J gene is TRBJ1-2, the V gene TRBV4-1, with D tentatively TRBD1 (5 bases). CDR3 size: 14 residues. Looked up from germline, CDR1 is MGHRA and CDR2 is YSYEKL. V was shortened by 3 bases and J by 3 bases, with 11 bases between the two germline ends. Written as DNA, the CDR3 is TGCGCCAGCAGCCATTATCAGGGTTACTATGGCTACACCTTC. It is translated as CASSHYQGYYGYTF.